These T cell receptor beta chains were read from a single sample in a study of CD8+CD57+ T cells in acquired aplastic anemia. Each CDR3 protein is one row after TCRdb ran MiXCR on the reads. This table holds about 160,000 distinct CDR3 sequences, roughly 50% found once. Sequences were obtained from sorted CD4+, CD8+, or CD8+CD57+ T cells (not recorded which) from PBMCs. Source of these receptors: a human donor with aplastic anemia. CDR3s include the opening cysteine and the closing phenylalanine or tryptophan. The D gene is left open where the match is weak. Only some rows state a clone size, as once, few, many or a class for expanded clones.

D gene | J gene | clone size | V gene | CDR3 DNA | CDR3 protein
TRBD2 | TRBJ2-1 | few | TRBV6-5 | TGTGCCAGCAGTTACTCTAGCGGGGGGGACAATGAGCAGTTCTTC | CASSYSSGGDNEQFF
TRBD2 | TRBJ2-4 | - | TRBV10-3 | TGTGCCATCAGTTCTAGCGGGGGGAAAAACATTCAGTACTTC | CAISSSGGKNIQYF
TRBD1 | TRBJ2-3 | - | TRBV5-6 | TGTGCCAGCAGCCCGACGGGACAGACCTTCACAGATACGCAGTATTTT | CASSPTGQTFTDTQYF
TRBD2 | TRBJ2-3 | many | TRBV10-3 | TGTGCCATCGGGACTAGCGGTACAGATACGCAGTATTTT | CAIGTSGTDTQYF
TRBD1 | TRBJ2-7 | few | TRBV29-1 | TGCAGCGCAGGACAGGGGTCATACGAGCAGTACTTC | CSAGQGSYEQYF
- | TRBJ1-2 | - | TRBV2 | TGTGCCAGCAGTGTGACGATCGGGGGCTCTGGCTACACCTTC | CASSVTIGGSGYTF
- | TRBJ1-1 | many | TRBV12-3/TRBV12-4 | TGTGCCAGCAGTTACGAGAGTTTAACTGAAGCTTTCTTT | CASSYESLTEAFF
- | TRBJ1-5 | few | TRBV19 | TGTGCCACCCGACCTGGCAATCAGCCCCAGCATTTT | CATRPGNQPQHF
TRBD2 | TRBJ2-3 | - | TRBV10-3 | TGTGCCATCAGTGCCCGGACTAGCGGGGGGGATACGCAGTATTTT | CAISARTSGGDTQYF
- | TRBJ1-3 | many | TRBV29-1 | TGCAGCGTTGACTCGGCAGGGGCTGGAAACACCATATATTTT | CSVDSAGAGNTIYF
TRBD1 | TRBJ1-5 | few | TRBV19 | TGTGCCAGTAGTGCCGTGACAGGGGTCGACAATCAGCCCCAGCATTTT | CASSAVTGVDNQPQHF
- | TRBJ2-3 | few | TRBV24-1 | TGTGCCACCAGCCAGGAGCCAGGCGGGGGCATCACAGATACGCAGTATTTT | CATSQEPGGGITDTQYF
TRBD1 | TRBJ2-5 | - | TRBV2 | TGTGCCAGCAGTGAAGGGGACAGGGGGCAAGAGACCCAGTACTTC | CASSEGDRGQETQYF
TRBD1 | TRBJ1-3 | - | TRBV7-3 | TGTGCCACTGCGGACAGGGGTCGAAACACCATATATTTT | CATADRGRNTIYF
TRBD1 | TRBJ1-2 | - | TRBV7-2 | TGTGCCAGCAGCTTAGGGGCGACAGGGGGCTATGGCTACACCTTC | CASSLGATGGYGYTF
TRBD1 | TRBJ1-5 | few | TRBV20-1 | TGCAGTGCTAGAGCAAATAGTAGGACAGGGTATGGTAATCAGCCCCAGCATTTT | CSARANSRTGYGNQPQHF
TRBD2 | TRBJ2-5 | - | TRBV7-8 | TGTGCCAGCAGTCATAGCGGGGGGGCCAGGGAGACCCAGTACTTC | CASSHSGGARETQYF
- | TRBJ1-1 | many | TRBV15 | TGTGCCACCAGCAGAGATCCCGACAGGCTTGAAGCTTTCTTT | CATSRDPDRLEAFF
- | TRBJ1-1 | many | TRBV4-1 | TGCGCCAGCAGCCAAGGGGATCGATGGTATAGCACAGCGAACACTGAAGCTTTCTTT | CASSQGDRWYSTANTEAFF
TRBD1 | TRBJ2-7 | few | TRBV6-2/TRBV6-3 | TGTGCCAGCAGTTATTCGTGGACCGGGACAGGGGGCAAAGACGAGCAGTACTTC | CASSYSWTGTGGKDEQYF
- | TRBJ2-3 | many | TRBV5-1 | TGCGCCAGCAGCTTGGACACTAGTTTTACAGATACGCAGTATTTT | CASSLDTSFTDTQYF
TRBD1 | TRBJ1-5 | - | TRBV20-1 | TGCAGTGCCCGAAAGGGACAGGTCAATCAGCCCCAGCATTTT | CSARKGQVNQPQHF
- | TRBJ2-5 | many | TRBV6-1 | TGTGCCAGCAATCCCAGCGCGAGACTAGGCTTTGAGGAGACCCAGTACTTC | CASNPSARLGFEETQYF
- | TRBJ1-4 | many | TRBV19 | TGTGCCAGTAGTGGAGGGACACGCAATGAAAAACTGTTTTTT | CASSGGTRNEKLFF
TRBD1 | TRBJ2-1 | - | TRBV27 | TGTGCCAGCAGTTCCCACAGGGGTGAGCAGTTCTTC | CASSSHRGEQFF
- | TRBJ2-1 | many | TRBV9 | TGTGCCAGCAGCGTAGACCCCCGGGGGGCTGACAATGAGCAGTTCTTC | CASSVDPRGADNEQFF
- | TRBJ1-1 | many | TRBV19 | TGTGCCAGTCGCACTCAGGGAATGAGTACTGAAGCTTTCTTT | CASRTQGMSTEAFF
- | TRBJ1-2 | - | TRBV5-5 | TGTGCCAGCAGCTTGGATACCGACCCATACTATGGCTACACCTTC | CASSLDTDPYYGYTF
- | TRBJ1-1 | - | TRBV10-1 | TGCGCCAGCAGTGAGTCGGGGGGTGAAGCTTTCTTT | CASSESGGEAFF
TRBD2 | TRBJ2-3 | - | TRBV6-2/TRBV6-3 | TGTGCCAGCAGACTGAGCGGGGGGCGAGCAGATACGCAGTATTTT | CASRLSGGRADTQYF
- | TRBJ1-1 | - | TRBV15 | TGTGCCACCAGCAATGGTTATAACACTGAAGCTTTCTTT | CATSNGYNTEAFF
TRBD1 | TRBJ1-4 | many | TRBV6-5 | TGTGCCAGCAGTTACGGGGGGACAGATACTAATGAAAAACTGTTTTTT | CASSYGGTDTNEKLFF
TRBD2 | TRBJ2-1 | - | TRBV9 | TGTGCCACCAGCGCTTCCGGGACTAGCGGGAACAATGAGCAGTTCTTC | CATSASGTSGNNEQFF
TRBD2 | TRBJ2-2 | few | TRBV5-6 | TGTGCCAGCAGCCCGACTGGCGGGAGAGCCACCGGGGAGCTGTTTTTT | CASSPTGGRATGELFF
TRBD2 | TRBJ2-5 | many | TRBV7-2 | TGTGCCACCTCCGGGGGGGGGCCCCAAGAGACCCAGTACTTC | CATSGGGPQETQYF
TRBD1 | TRBJ2-7 | - | TRBV29-1 | TGCAGCGTTGAAGTCCCGGGACAGGGTCTCGAGCAGTACTTC | CSVEVPGQGLEQYF
- | TRBJ1-1 | many | TRBV2 | TGTGCCAGCAGTCTCGAAAGGGGGGGATTGAGCACTGAAGCTTTCTTT | CASSLERGGLSTEAFF
- | TRBJ1-6 | many | TRBV20-1 | TGCAGTGCTAGATCTGGGGGCGAGAGCTCCTATAATTCACCCCTCCACTTT | CSARSGGESSYNSPLHF
TRBD1 | TRBJ2-7 | - | TRBV3-1 | TGTGCCAGCAGCCAATCCGGGACAGGGTCCGGGGAGCAGTACTTC | CASSQSGTGSGEQYF
- | TRBJ2-3 | - | TRBV24-1 | TGTGCCACCAGTGACTACAGGGATACAGATACGCAGTATTTT | CATSDYRDTDTQYF
TRBD1 | TRBJ2-5 | many | TRBV6-2/TRBV6-3 | TGTGCCAGCAGTGCCACAGGGGTCCCAGAGACCCAGTACTTC | CASSATGVPETQYF
- | TRBJ2-5 | - | TRBV15 | TGTGCCACCAGCAGAGTAGGCCAGGGGCGCGAGACCCAGTACTTC | CATSRVGQGRETQYF
- | TRBJ1-2 | - | TRBV6-5 | TGTGCCAGCAGTCCCTCGGGGGCCGGGGTCTATGGCTACACCTTC | CASSPSGAGVYGYTF
- | TRBJ2-3 | few | TRBV29-1 | TGCAGCGTTGCCATCACAGATACGCAGTATTTT | CSVAITDTQYF
- | TRBJ2-5 | many | TRBV7-3 | TGTGCCAGCAGCTTAAACGGTGGATCAGAGACCCAGTACTTC | CASSLNGGSETQYF
TRBD2 | TRBJ2-5 | many | TRBV12-3/TRBV12-4 | TGTGCCAGCAGCAAGGAGAAACTAGCGGGGGCTCAAGAGACCCAGTACTTC | CASSKEKLAGAQETQYF
- | TRBJ2-1 | - | TRBV29-1 | TGCAGCGTTGAAAGGGCTGGGCGGCCTAATGAGCAGTTCTTC | CSVERAGRPNEQFF
TRBD1 | TRBJ1-2 | many | TRBV7-3 | TGTGCCAGCAGCCCCCAGACAGGGAAAAGGGATGGCTACACCTTC | CASSPQTGKRDGYTF
- | TRBJ1-6 | many | TRBV7-9 | TGTGCCAGCAGCTTCGGGGACTTTAATTCACCCCTCCACTTT | CASSFGDFNSPLHF